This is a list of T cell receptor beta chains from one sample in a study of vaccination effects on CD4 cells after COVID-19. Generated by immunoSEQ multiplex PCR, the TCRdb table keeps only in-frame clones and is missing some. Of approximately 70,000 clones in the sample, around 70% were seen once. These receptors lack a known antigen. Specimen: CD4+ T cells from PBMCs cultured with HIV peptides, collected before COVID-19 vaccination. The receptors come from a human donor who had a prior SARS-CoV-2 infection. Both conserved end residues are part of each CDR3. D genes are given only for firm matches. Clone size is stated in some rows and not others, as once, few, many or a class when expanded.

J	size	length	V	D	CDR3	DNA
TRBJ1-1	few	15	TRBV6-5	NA	CASSYSRTANTEAFF	TGTGCCAGCAGTTACTCGCGGACAGCGAACACTGAAGCTTTCTTT
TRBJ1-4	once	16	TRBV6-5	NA	CASSYSFLGLGEKLFF	TGTGCCAGCAGTTACTCTTTTCTCGGATTAGGGGAAAAACTGTTTTTT
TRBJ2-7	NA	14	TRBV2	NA	CASSVVIGAYEQYF	TGTGCCAGCAGTGTTGTTATCGGGGCATACGAGCAGTACTTC
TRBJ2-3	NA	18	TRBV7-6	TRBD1	CASSPGTGGRRSTDTQYF	TGTGCCAGCAGCCCGGGGACAGGGGGCCGGAGAAGCACAGATACGCAGTATTTT
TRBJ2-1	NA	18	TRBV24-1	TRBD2	CATSDPTRTGGSYNEQFF	TGTGCCACCAGTGACCCTACACGGACGGGAGGTTCCTACAATGAGCAGTTCTTC
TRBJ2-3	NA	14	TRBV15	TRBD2	CATSRTSGRDTQYF	TGTGCCACCAGCAGGACTAGCGGGAGGGATACGCAGTATTTT
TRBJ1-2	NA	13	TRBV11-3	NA	CASSFFGGDGYTF	TGTGCCAGCAGCTTCTTCGGGGGTGATGGCTACACCTTC
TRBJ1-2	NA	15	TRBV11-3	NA	CASSLESQGGYGYTF	TGTGCCAGCAGCTTAGAGTCCCAGGGAGGGTATGGCTACACCTTC
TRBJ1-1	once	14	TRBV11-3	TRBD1	CASSPRQGGSEAFF	TGTGCCAGCAGCCCCAGACAGGGGGGGTCTGAAGCTTTCTTT
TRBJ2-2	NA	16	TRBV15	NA	CATSPGTSPWTGELFF	TGTGCCACCAGCCCGGGGACTTCACCTTGGACCGGGGAGCTGTTTTTT
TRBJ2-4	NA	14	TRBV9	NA	CASSVALAKNIQYF	TGTGCCAGCAGCGTAGCCCTAGCCAAAAACATTCAGTACTTC